This T cell receptor (beta chain) appears in the sequencing data of a study of shared clonotypes between healthy human individuals. Across the study: Researchers drew samples from a couple of women and a few men aged 18 to 49. Three plates each covered CD4 naive and memory; CD8 naive two, CD8 memory one. Findings and caveats of the study: In this cohort, only blood was sampled, and tissue repertoires likely differ.

Germline values: CDR1 SGHVS, CDR2 FQNEAQ. The CDR3 consists of 14 residues. V was pared by 2 bases and J by 6 bases, with 5 bases of the junction left unmatched. Notes on this clone: Its target is not known.

Every one of the donors was a Caucasian adult that lived in Nashville, Tennessee. Libraries were prepared by immunoSEQ multiplex PCR; TCRdb keeps only in-frame clonotypes and omits some of them. The table shows some 2,500,000 clones, with 80% to 95% occurring only once. V usage is TRBV7-8 and J usage is TRBJ2-5; TRBD1 matches 8 bases. The receptor was isolated from a young man in good health. Some clones in this sample may be carry-over from other donors' samples. Sequencing was done on a sample of naive CD4+ T cells from PBMCs. The subset here: CD45RA+ positively selected. The CDR3 reads CASSLIRGRQTQYF. DNA of the CDR3: TGTGCCAGCAGCTTAATCAGGGGGCGACAGACCCAGTACTTC.